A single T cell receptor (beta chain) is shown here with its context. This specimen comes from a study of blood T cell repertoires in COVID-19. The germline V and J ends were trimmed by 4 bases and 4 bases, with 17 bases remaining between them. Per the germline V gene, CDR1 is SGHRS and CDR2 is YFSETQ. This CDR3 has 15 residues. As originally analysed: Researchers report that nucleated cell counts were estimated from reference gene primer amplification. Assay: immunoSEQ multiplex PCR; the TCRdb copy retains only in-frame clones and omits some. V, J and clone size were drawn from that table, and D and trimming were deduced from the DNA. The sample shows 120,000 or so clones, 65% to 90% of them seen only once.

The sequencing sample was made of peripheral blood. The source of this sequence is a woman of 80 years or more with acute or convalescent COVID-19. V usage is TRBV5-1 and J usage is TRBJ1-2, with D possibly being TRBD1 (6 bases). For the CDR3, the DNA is TGCGCCAGCAGCCAGCGGGGGGGGCTTAGCTATGGCTACACCTTC. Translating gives CASSQRGGLSYGYTF.